This TCR beta chain appears in the sequencing data of a study of shared clonotypes between healthy human individuals. The CDR3 loop spans 14 amino acids. Germline CDR1 and CDR2: SGHRS and YFSETQ. V was shortened by 6 bases and J by 0 bases, with 13 bases between the two germline ends. The data were produced by immunoSEQ multiplex PCR, yet TCRdb's version contains in-frame clones alone and is incomplete. The sample lists about 1.1 million clones, approximately 80% occurring once. The source of this sequence is a man aged 18 to 29 in good health. Some clones in this sample may be carry-over from other donors' samples. Sequencing input: memory CD4+ T cells from PBMCs. The sample's subset: CD45RA-negative fraction. The chain employs TRBV5-1 and TRBJ2-7, with D possibly matching TRBD1 (7 bases). The CDR3 DNA reads as TGCGCCAGCAAGGGGACAGCGGGCTCCTACGAGCAGTACTTC. Its translation: CASKGTAGSYEQYF.